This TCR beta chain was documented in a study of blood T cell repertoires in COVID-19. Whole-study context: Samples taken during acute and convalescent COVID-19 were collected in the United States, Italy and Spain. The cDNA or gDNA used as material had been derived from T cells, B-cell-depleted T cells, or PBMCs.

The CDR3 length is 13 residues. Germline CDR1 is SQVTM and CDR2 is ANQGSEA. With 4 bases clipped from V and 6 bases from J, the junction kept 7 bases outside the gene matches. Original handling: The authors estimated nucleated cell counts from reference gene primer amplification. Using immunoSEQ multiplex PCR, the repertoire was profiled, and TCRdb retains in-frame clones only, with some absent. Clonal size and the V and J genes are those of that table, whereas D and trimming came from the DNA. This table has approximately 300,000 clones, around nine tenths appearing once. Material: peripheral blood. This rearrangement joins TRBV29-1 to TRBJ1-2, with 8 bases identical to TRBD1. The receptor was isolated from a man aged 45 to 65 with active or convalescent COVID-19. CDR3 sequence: CSVVEDRADGYTF. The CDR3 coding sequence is TGCAGCGTTGTAGAGGACAGGGCGGATGGCTACACCTTC.